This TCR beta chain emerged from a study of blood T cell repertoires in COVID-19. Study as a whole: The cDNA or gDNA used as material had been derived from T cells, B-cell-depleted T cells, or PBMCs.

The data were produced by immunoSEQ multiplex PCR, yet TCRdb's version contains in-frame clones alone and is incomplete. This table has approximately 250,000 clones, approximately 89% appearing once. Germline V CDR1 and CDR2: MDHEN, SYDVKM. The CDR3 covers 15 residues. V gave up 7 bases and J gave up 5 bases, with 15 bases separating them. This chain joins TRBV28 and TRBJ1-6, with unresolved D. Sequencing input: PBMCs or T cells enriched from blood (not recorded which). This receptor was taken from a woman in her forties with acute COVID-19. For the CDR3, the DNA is TGTGCCAGCACCGGGTATCCTGCAAATAATTCACCCCTCCACTTT. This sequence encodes CASTGYPANNSPLHF. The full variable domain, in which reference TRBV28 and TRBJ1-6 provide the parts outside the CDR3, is DVKVTQSSRYLVKRTGEKVFLECVQDMDHENMFWYRQDPGLGLRLIYFSYDVKMKEKGDIPEGYSVSREKKERFSLILESASTNQTSMYLCASTGYPANNSPLHFGNGTRLTVT.